The 11 T cell receptor beta chains given below trace back to one sample, sequenced in a study of T cell repertoires in cytomegalovirus infection (dated by TCRdb to the late 2010s). Sequencing used an Illumina HiSeq 1500. TCRdb's own reprocessing of the public reads used fastp at Q25 and MiXCR and kept productive beta chains. All rows with the same CDR3 protein become a single entry with the most common DNA and genes. Within this sample are about 740,000 distinct CDR3 sequences, with about 40% of them counted one time only. Roughly 2.8% of the sample is taken by the ten largest. Sequenced input: PBMCs. These receptor sequences come from a human donor in good health (CMV status not recorded). Some clones in this sample may be carry-over from other donors' samples.

This clonotype was counted a few times. V gene TRBV28 combines with J gene TRBJ2-1, with 7 bases identical to TRBD2. Germline V gives CDR1 MDHEN, CDR2 SYDVKM. There are 13 residues in the CDR3. The junction had 6 bases not matched to a gene; V was cut back by 5 bases and J by 8 bases. The chain's CDR3 is CASSVVGGDEQFF. The CDR3 nucleotides read TGTGCCAGCAGTGTCGTGGGGGGGGATGAGCAGTTCTTC. Drawing the rest from reference TRBV28 and TRBJ2-1, the complete variable domain is DVKVTQSSRYLVKRTGEKVFLECVQDMDHENMFWYRQDPGLGLRLIYFSYDVKMKEKGDIPEGYSVSREKKERFSLILESASTNQTSMYLCASSVVGGDEQFFGPGTRLTVL.

The chain joins TRBV7-2 to TRBJ2-3, with D uncertain. Trimming stripped 5 bases from V and 5 bases from J, with 8 bases between. This CDR3 has 12 residues. CDR1 and CDR2 from the germline V gene are SGHTA and FQGNSA. CDR3 in amino acids: CASSTHLDTQYF. The CDR3 DNA reads TGTGCCAGCAGCACCCATTTAGATACGCAGTATTTT.

About this clonotype itself: This could be a read error, since a much larger clone is one nucleotide away. The gene calls are TRBV7-2 and TRBJ1-1; D is perhaps TRBD1 (5 bases). The length of the CDR3 is 14 residues. Looked up from germline, CDR1 is SGHTA and CDR2 is FQGNSA. The CDR3 loop is CASSDGRGNTEDFF. The CDR3 DNA reads TGTGCCAGCAGCGATGGGCGGGGGAACACTGAAGATTTCTTT.

The rearrangement joins TRBV10-3 to TRBJ1-1; D uncertain. The CDR3 consists of 13 residues. Trimming shortened V by 4 bases and J by 6 bases, and 12 bases separated the two germline ends. Germline V gives CDR1 ENHRY, CDR2 SYGVKD. CDR3 amino acids: CAISGLGVAEAFF. Here the CDR3 DNA reads TGTGCCATCAGTGGCCTCGGGGTCGCTGAAGCTTTCTTT.

This clonotype was detected a few times. V is TRBV6-1 and J is TRBJ2-5; D gene ambiguous. V lost 0 bases to trimming and J lost 3 bases, with 11 bases between them. The CDR3 spans 15 residues. In germline, CDR1 is MNHNS, CDR2 SASEGT. The CDR3 loop is CASSEALYREETQYF. In DNA, the CDR3 is TGTGCCAGCAGTGAAGCGTTGTACAGAGAAGAGACCCAGTACTTC.

This chain connects TRBV19 to TRBJ2-1, with a tentative D call TRBD2 (6 bases). Germline CDR1 reads LNHDA; CDR2 reads SQIVND (reference sequence). Deletions cut 3 bases from V and 6 bases from J, with 12 bases between. The CDR3 runs 14 residues. The CDR3, as DNA: TGTGCCAGTAGTATGGGCGCGGGACCCAATGAGCAGTTCTTC. Its protein is CASSMGAGPNEQFF. Full variable domain (outside the CDR3, taken from reference TRBV19 and TRBJ2-1): DGGITQSPKYLFRKEGQNVTLSCEQNLNHDAMYWYRQDPGQGLRLIYYSQIVNDFQKGDIAEGYSVSREKKESFPLTVTSAQKNPTAFYLCASSMGAGPNEQFFGPGTRLTVL.

The genes are TRBV7-2 and TRBJ1-5; 8 bases are shared with TRBD1. This CDR3 spans 14 amino acids. From germline, CDR1 is SGHTA and CDR2 FQGNSA. Unmatched junction bases numbered 5, after V lost 8 bases and J lost 2 bases. The CDR3 DNA sequence: TGTGCCAGCGGCCAGGGGGCCCGCAATCAGCCCCAGCATTTT. Protein product: CASGQGARNQPQHF.

This clonotype showed up many times. This chain connects TRBV28 to TRBJ1-5; 11 positions agree with TRBD1. Germline V gene sequence: CDR1 MDHEN, CDR2 SYDVKM. This CDR3 contains 15 residues. The junction had 5 bases not matched to a gene; V was cut back by 3 bases and J by 7 bases. The CDR3 DNA follows: TGTGCCAGCAGTTTCCAGGACAGGGGGCACCAGCCCCAGCATTTT. It specifies CASSFQDRGHQPQHF.

This clonotype was observed a handful of times. The V call is TRBV4-2, the J call TRBJ1-2; 7 bases agree with TRBD1. The CDR3 length is 18 residues. In germline, CDR1 is LGHNA, CDR2 YNFKEQ. The J segment lost 3 bases and the V segment lost 6 bases, leaving 19 bases of the junction unmatched. The CDR3 DNA sequence: TGTGCCAGCAGGCAGACGGTGGGAGATGACAGGGCCCACTATGGCTACACCTTC. It yields the protein CASRQTVGDDRAHYGYTF.

This clonotype appeared a few times. This sequence joins TRBV4-1 and TRBJ1-1; 9 positions match TRBD1. Germline CDR1 reads MGHRA; CDR2 reads YSYEKL. This CDR3 spans 15 amino acids. Losses at the gene ends were 2 bases for V and 10 bases for J; bases not matched to a gene: 11. CDR3 DNA sequence: TGCGCCAGCAGCCAAACCGGGACAGGGATTTACGGAGCTTTCTTT. This encodes CASSQTGTGIYGAFF.

About this clonotype itself: This may arise from a read error, as a much more abundant clone is one base away. Likely a read error: the CDR3 ends without its conserved phenylalanine or tryptophan. In DNA form, the CDR3 reads TGTGCCAGCAGCTTAGCCGGACAGGGGGCGTCTGAAGCTTTCTTG. It specifies CASSLAGQGASEAFL. This chain links TRBV7-2 with TRBJ1-1; 11 nucleotides match TRBD1. CDR1 SGHTA and CDR2 FQGNSA come from the germline V gene. CDR3 length: 15 residues. The trim removed 0 bases at V and 6 bases at J, leaving 3 bases unmatched.